Sequencing of this TCR beta chain was carried out in a study of response to subunit inactivated influenza vaccine. V lost 4 bases to trimming and J lost 6 bases; unmatched junction nucleotides: 6. This CDR3 spans 14 amino acids. Germline CDR1 reads ENHRY; CDR2 reads SYGVKD. TCRdb re-analysed the RT-PCR reads in MiXCR, keeping a single row per CDR3 protein. The sample carries 400,000 to 650,000 distinct CDR3 sequences, approximately 7.8% recorded once. A word on this clonotype: Its antigen is unidentified.

General study results and limits: A suggestion made by the authors is that each seasonal influenza vaccination recruits few new T cells.

This TCR came from a man aged 50-75 years who received an inactivated influenza vaccine. The source was PBMCs from blood, collected around 2 years after vaccination. The V call is TRBV10-3, the J call TRBJ1-1; 9 bases are a match to TRBD1. CDR3 sequence: CAISGGQGSPEAFF. CDR3 nucleotide sequence: TGTGCCATCAGTGGGGGACAGGGATCCCCTGAAGCTTTCTTT.